This T cell receptor beta chain is drawn from a study of blood T cells in healthy people across ages. Notes on the study in general: Observed TCR beta diversity per million T cells went down as age went up. This fall followed a roughly linear course with age.

Primers used in a second PCR of roughly 6 to 11 cycles were a sample-barcoded 5' primer and a J-beta primer mix. Paired-end reads containing CDR3 totaled no fewer than 2.5 million for each sample. MiXCR, applied by TCRdb to the 5' RACE reads, yields one record per CDR3 protein. The table includes about 720,000 distinct CDR3 sequences, roughly 20% detected once. V lost 3 bases to trimming and J lost 2 bases, with 8 bases between them. The CDR3 contains 13 residues. Total RNA was extracted at no less than 5 micrograms per sample. This clonotype was counted a few times. Its antigen is unknown. The J gene is TRBJ2-7, the V gene TRBV12-3 or TRBV12-4; D gene unclear. The sequenced material came from blood. This sequence was found in a man aged 70-80 years in good health. Here the CDR3 reads CASSFGVTYEQYV. Here the CDR3 DNA reads TGTGCCAGCAGTTTCGGTGTTACCTACGAGCAGTACGTC.